The present entry profiles one TCR beta chain with its context. Its antigen is unidentified. The sample comes from a study of cytomegalovirus exposure and HLA in healthy donors. Points from the study as a whole: High specificity and sensitivity for cytomegalovirus status were reported for the classifier.

The V gene lost 8 bases and the J gene lost 7 bases, with 14 bases spanning the gap. CDR3 length equals 11 residues. Germline CDR1 and CDR2: GTSNPN and SVGIG (reference sequence). Clones were sequenced by immunoSEQ multiplex PCR, and TCRdb holds only the in-frame ones, with some missing. The sample shows about 220,000 clones, around four fifths of them seen only once. This clonotype was obtained from a woman under 40 in good health and CMV-seropositive. The chain joins TRBV30 to TRBJ1-1, with D uncertain. Input material: PBMCs. CDR3 residues: CAHQVAGEAFF. In DNA, the CDR3 is TGTGCCCATCAAGTCGCTGGTGAAGCTTTCTTT. The whole variable domain, filled in from reference TRBV30 and TRBJ1-1, reads SQTIHQWPATLVQPVGSPLSLECTVEGTSNPNLYWYRQAAGRGLQLLFYSVGIGQISSEVPQNLSASRPQDRQFILSSKKLLLSDSGFYLCAHQVAGEAFFGQGTRLTVV.